This TCR beta chain was profiled in a study of shared clonotypes between healthy human individuals. Whole-study results and caveats: Sample collection involved blood only; tissue repertoires are likely different. Only a few donors were included, so the genetic and exposure-history diversity represented was limited.

Germline V gene sequence: CDR1 MGHDK, CDR2 SYGVNS. Trimming shortened V by 6 bases and J by 6 bases, and 17 bases separated the two germline ends. This CDR3 is 14 amino acids long. As for this clone: Its antigen is unidentified.

The naive CD8 population came from CD45RO-negative cells selected for CCR7, without terminally differentiated effector memory CD45RA+ cells. TCRdb's table, derived via immunoSEQ multiplex PCR, lists solely in-frame clones and lacks some. This repertoire shows 550,000 to 750,000 clones, 92% found once; its top ten account for more than 20%. Material for sequencing was naive CD8+ T cells sorted from blood. The sequence was collected from a man in his thirties or forties in good health. The J gene is TRBJ2-5, the V gene TRBV25-1, with D hard to call. CDR3 bases: TGTGCCAGCAGCCCAGGTGACATGACACAGACCCAGTACTTC. This encodes CASSPGDMTQTQYF.